This T cell receptor beta chain originates from a study of T cells in Graves' hyperthyroidism and ophthalmopathy. Regarding the study as a whole: Most clonotypes expanded in the thyroid (above 0.001) were also present in blood.

Points on this clonotype: Its antigen is unidentified.

Diagnosis rested on symptoms, serum thyroxine and TRAb, thyroid ultrasound, and orbital computed tomography. Germline V gives CDR1 MDHEN, CDR2 SYDVKM. Trimming cost V 7 bases and J 7 bases, with 14 bases left between them. The CDR3 spans 13 residues. The source material, RNA transcripts, was used to amplify TCR beta CDR3 regions. HTBI primers were used for first-round RT-PCR of the TCR CDR3. A single record per CDR3 protein comes from TCRdb applying MiXCR to the multiplex PCR reads. The sample has more than 550,000 distinct CDR3 sequences, 15% to 20% seen once. The chain employs TRBV28 and TRBJ1-5, with D perhaps TRBD1 (5 bases). This clonotype was sampled from a man aged 45 to 65 with Graves' hyperthyroidism. Sequencing used blood. The CDR3 coding sequence is TGTGCCAGCATGGGGGTTGACCTCCAGCCCCAGCATTTT. Encoded protein: CASMGVDLQPQHF.